This is a list of T cell receptor beta chains from one sample in a study of shared clonotypes between healthy human individuals. Profiling relied on immunoSEQ multiplex PCR, and the TCRdb table lists in-frame clones only, not all of them. Of some 2 million clones listed, roughly 95% are singletons. Sequenced material: naive CD8+ T cells sorted from blood. These receptors originate from a man aged 18 to 35 in good health. The CDR3 runs from the conserved cysteine through the conserved F or W. The order of the fields is clone size, V gene, J gene, D gene, CDR3 DNA, CDR3 protein. A D gene is named only where the DNA matches it firmly. For some rows the clone size is stated as once, few or many, or as a class when expanded; others skip it.

clone size: NA; V gene: TRBV11-2; J gene: TRBJ1-5; D gene: NA; CDR3 DNA: TGTGCCAGCAGCTTAGGGGTCGGTCAGCCCCAGCATTTT; CDR3 protein: CASSLGVGQPQHF
clone size: NA; V gene: TRBV11-3; J gene: TRBJ2-4; D gene: NA; CDR3 DNA: TGTGCCAGCAGCTTAGAAGCGTTTCGGGGGGCCAAAAACATTCAGTACTTC; CDR3 protein: CASSLEAFRGAKNIQYF
clone size: few; V gene: TRBV14; J gene: TRBJ1-2; D gene: NA; CDR3 DNA: TGTGCCAGCAGCCAAGAACCGGGGGGCTATGGCTACACCTTC; CDR3 protein: CASSQEPGGYGYTF
clone size: few; V gene: TRBV10-3; J gene: TRBJ2-2; D gene: NA; CDR3 DNA: TGTGCCATCACCTTGGACACAGCGAACACCGGGGAGCTGTTTTTT; CDR3 protein: CAITLDTANTGELFF
clone size: NA; V gene: TRBV27; J gene: TRBJ1-6; D gene: NA; CDR3 DNA: TGTGCCAGCAAAACAGGGTTCGGTAATTCACCCCTCCACTTT; CDR3 protein: CASKTGFGNSPLHF
clone size: NA; V gene: TRBV7-6; J gene: TRBJ2-3; D gene: NA; CDR3 DNA: TGTGCCAGCAGCTTAGGATTGGTAGATACGCAGTATTTT; CDR3 protein: CASSLGLVDTQYF
clone size: NA; V gene: TRBV9; J gene: TRBJ1-2; D gene: NA; CDR3 DNA: TGTGCCAGCAGCGTAGGGGAGCCAGGGTTTTTTCTTAACTATGGCTACACCTTC; CDR3 protein: CASSVGEPGFFLNYGYTF
clone size: once; V gene: TRBV28; J gene: TRBJ2-5; D gene: TRBD1; CDR3 DNA: TGTGCCAGCATCGACAGGGGGATTCAAGAGACCCAGTACTTC; CDR3 protein: CASIDRGIQETQYF
clone size: NA; V gene: TRBV5-5; J gene: TRBJ2-7; D gene: NA; CDR3 DNA: TGTGCCAGCAGCACTAGAAGGGGAAGAGAGGAGCAGTACTTC; CDR3 protein: CASSTRRGREEQYF
clone size: once; V gene: TRBV9; J gene: TRBJ2-7; D gene: NA; CDR3 DNA: TGTGCCAGCAGCGTAGAAGAGGGAGCCGGCTACGAGCAGTACTTC; CDR3 protein: CASSVEEGAGYEQYF
clone size: NA; V gene: TRBV10-2; J gene: TRBJ1-6; D gene: TRBD1; CDR3 DNA: TGCGCCAGCAGTGAAGGGGGCCCCGGGGGGTCTAATTCACCCCTCCACTTT; CDR3 protein: CASSEGGPGGSNSPLHF
clone size: NA; V gene: TRBV5-1; J gene: TRBJ1-1; D gene: NA; CDR3 DNA: TGCGCCAGCAACTGGGCCGGGGGTAACACTGAAGCTTTCTTT; CDR3 protein: CASNWAGGNTEAFF
clone size: once; V gene: TRBV5-6; J gene: TRBJ1-2; D gene: NA; CDR3 DNA: TGTGCCAGCAGCTTGGGGGTGGACCGACCTTCTTATGGCTACACCTTC; CDR3 protein: CASSLGVDRPSYGYTF
clone size: NA; V gene: TRBV18; J gene: TRBJ2-7; D gene: NA; CDR3 DNA: TGTGCCAGCTCACCAGAAAAACATCCCTACGAGCAGTACTTC; CDR3 protein: CASSPEKHPYEQYF
clone size: NA; V gene: TRBV7-8; J gene: TRBJ2-7; D gene: TRBD1; CDR3 DNA: TGTGCCAGCAGCTTAGCCCCGGACAGGGAGGACTACGAGCAGTACTTC; CDR3 protein: CASSLAPDREDYEQYF
clone size: NA; V gene: TRBV4-1; J gene: TRBJ2-5; D gene: TRBD2; CDR3 DNA: TGCGCCAGCAGCCAAGGCGGGGGGGTATTTGCGACCCAGTACTTC; CDR3 protein: CASSQGGGVFATQYF
clone size: NA; V gene: TRBV4-2; J gene: TRBJ2-2; D gene: TRBD1; CDR3 DNA: TGTGCCAGCAGTGGGGAAGGGACAGAGAACACCGGGGAGCTGTTTTTT; CDR3 protein: CASSGEGTENTGELFF
clone size: NA; V gene: TRBV7-9; J gene: TRBJ2-7; D gene: NA; CDR3 DNA: TGTGCCAGCAGCTTAGTCGCCCGGGGAGGCAGCGGCGCGCACGAGCAGTACTTC; CDR3 protein: CASSLVARGGSGAHEQYF
clone size: NA; V gene: TRBV28; J gene: TRBJ1-2; D gene: NA; CDR3 DNA: TGTGCCAGCACCTCGGCGGGGGGCGGTAGAAACTATGGCTACACCTTC; CDR3 protein: CASTSAGGGRNYGYTF
clone size: NA; V gene: TRBV7-8; J gene: TRBJ1-6; D gene: NA; CDR3 DNA: TGTGCCAGCAGCTTAGTGGGCCTCTCCTATAATTCACCCCTCCACTTT; CDR3 protein: CASSLVGLSYNSPLHF
clone size: NA; V gene: TRBV7-9; J gene: TRBJ2-3; D gene: TRBD2; CDR3 DNA: TGTGCCAGCAGCTTGAGCAAGCGGGAGCCCACAGATACGCAGTATTTT; CDR3 protein: CASSLSKREPTDTQYF
clone size: NA; V gene: TRBV4-3; J gene: TRBJ2-7; D gene: NA; CDR3 DNA: TGCGCCAGCAGCCAAGAAGGGGGAGGAGAGCAGTACTTC; CDR3 protein: CASSQEGGGEQYF
clone size: once; V gene: TRBV7-9; J gene: TRBJ1-1; D gene: NA; CDR3 DNA: TGTGCCAGCAGCCTCTCCAGGGGATTCGGGAACACTGAAGCTTTCTTT; CDR3 protein: CASSLSRGFGNTEAFF
clone size: once; V gene: TRBV11-2; J gene: TRBJ2-1; D gene: NA; CDR3 DNA: TGTGCCAGCAGCTTAAATCCAGGCTCTAGCAATGAGCAGTTCTTC; CDR3 protein: CASSLNPGSSNEQFF
clone size: NA; V gene: TRBV9; J gene: TRBJ2-5; D gene: NA; CDR3 DNA: TGTGCCAGCAGCGTAGGCGGACAGTTTAAAGAGACCCAGTACTTC; CDR3 protein: CASSVGGQFKETQYF
clone size: NA; V gene: TRBV15; J gene: TRBJ1-2; D gene: TRBD1; CDR3 DNA: TGTGCCACCAGCCCCCAGGGCGGGACAGCTTATGGCTACACCTTC; CDR3 protein: CATSPQGGTAYGYTF
clone size: NA; V gene: TRBV7-9; J gene: TRBJ2-3; D gene: NA; CDR3 DNA: TGTGCCAGCAGCTTTTATTTTAGCGAGATCGGAGATACGCAGTATTTT; CDR3 protein: CASSFYFSEIGDTQYF
clone size: NA; V gene: TRBV2; J gene: TRBJ2-1; D gene: NA; CDR3 DNA: TGTGCCAGCAGTGAAGATCCCTGGGCGGAGGAGGATGAGCAGTTCTTC; CDR3 protein: CASSEDPWAEEDEQFF
clone size: once; V gene: TRBV5-1; J gene: TRBJ1-3; D gene: TRBD1; CDR3 DNA: TGCGCCAGCAGTCTGGACAGGGGCTCTGGAAACACCATATATTTT; CDR3 protein: CASSLDRGSGNTIYF
clone size: once; V gene: TRBV15; J gene: TRBJ2-7; D gene: NA; CDR3 DNA: TGTGCCACCAGCAGAGATGCGGGGATAGCCTACGAGCAGTACTTC; CDR3 protein: CATSRDAGIAYEQYF
clone size: NA; V gene: TRBV2; J gene: TRBJ2-2; D gene: TRBD2; CDR3 DNA: TGTGCCAGCGGTGGACTAGCGGGAGGGCCAGGCGGGGAGCTGTTTTTT; CDR3 protein: CASGGLAGGPGGELFF
clone size: NA; V gene: TRBV30; J gene: TRBJ1-1; D gene: NA; CDR3 DNA: TGTGCCTGGAGTGTTGGGGGAGAAGCTTTCTTT; CDR3 protein: CAWSVGGEAFF
clone size: NA; V gene: TRBV9; J gene: TRBJ2-2; D gene: NA; CDR3 DNA: TGTGCCAGCAGCCCCCACCTAGCTGGCGGGGAGCTGTTTTTT; CDR3 protein: CASSPHLAGGELFF
clone size: NA; V gene: TRBV27; J gene: TRBJ2-7; D gene: NA; CDR3 DNA: TGTGCCAGCAGTCCCTCGGACCGCCTTTCCTACGAGCAGTACTTC; CDR3 protein: CASSPSDRLSYEQYF
clone size: NA; V gene: TRBV5-6; J gene: TRBJ2-1; D gene: NA; CDR3 DNA: TGTGCCAGCAGCTTGGTGGGCAGGATGGGGTACAATGAGCAGTTCTTC; CDR3 protein: CASSLVGRMGYNEQFF
clone size: NA; V gene: TRBV23-1; J gene: TRBJ2-6; D gene: NA; CDR3 DNA: TGCGCCAGCAGAAGAGCGGGCGCTGGGGCCAACGTCCTGACTTTC; CDR3 protein: CASRRAGAGANVLTF
clone size: NA; V gene: TRBV9; J gene: TRBJ2-5; D gene: NA; CDR3 DNA: TGTGCCAGCAGCGGGGACGGACTACAAGAGACCCAGTACTTC; CDR3 protein: CASSGDGLQETQYF
clone size: NA; V gene: TRBV27; J gene: TRBJ1-1; D gene: NA; CDR3 DNA: TGTGCCAGCAGACCAGTAGGGGTCACTGAAGCTTTCTTT; CDR3 protein: CASRPVGVTEAFF
clone size: NA; V gene: TRBV11-2; J gene: TRBJ2-7; D gene: NA; CDR3 DNA: TGTGCCAGCACCCTCGGGGGCGGAGCCTACGAGCAGTACTTC; CDR3 protein: CASTLGGGAYEQYF
clone size: NA; V gene: TRBV10-2; J gene: TRBJ1-2; D gene: NA; CDR3 DNA: TGCGCCAGCAGTGAGGTGTGGTACGATGGCTACACCTTC; CDR3 protein: CASSEVWYDGYTF
clone size: NA; V gene: TRBV2; J gene: TRBJ2-5; D gene: NA; CDR3 DNA: TGTGCCAGCAGTGAAGCTTATGGACCGGAGGCCCAGTACTTC; CDR3 protein: CASSEAYGPEAQYF
clone size: NA; V gene: TRBV5-1; J gene: TRBJ2-3; D gene: TRBD2; CDR3 DNA: TGCGCCAGCAGCTTCCTTTCTAGCGGTGCTAGCACAGATACGCAGTATTTT; CDR3 protein: CASSFLSSGASTDTQYF
clone size: NA; V gene: TRBV5-4; J gene: TRBJ2-2; D gene: NA; CDR3 DNA: TGTGCCAGCAGCTTGAAGTCAGGGGTCACCGGGGAGCTGTTTTTT; CDR3 protein: CASSLKSGVTGELFF
clone size: NA; V gene: TRBV27; J gene: TRBJ1-6; D gene: NA; CDR3 DNA: TGTGCCAGCAGTTTCGTACAGGGAAATTCACCCCTCCACTTT; CDR3 protein: CASSFVQGNSPLHF
clone size: NA; V gene: TRBV5-6; J gene: TRBJ2-1; D gene: NA; CDR3 DNA: TGTGCCAGCAGCCAGAACCCCGACGAGCAGTTCTTC; CDR3 protein: CASSQNPDEQFF
clone size: NA; V gene: TRBV5-5; J gene: TRBJ2-7; D gene: TRBD1; CDR3 DNA: TGTGCCAGCAGCTTGGGTGGCAGGGGGATTTACGAGCAGTACTTC; CDR3 protein: CASSLGGRGIYEQYF
clone size: NA; V gene: TRBV9; J gene: TRBJ2-1; D gene: TRBD2; CDR3 DNA: TGTGCCAGCAGCGTGGAGGGAGGGCCAACTACTACGGGGAATGAGCAGTTCTTC; CDR3 protein: CASSVEGGPTTTGNEQFF
clone size: NA; V gene: TRBV28; J gene: TRBJ1-5; D gene: NA; CDR3 DNA: TGTGCCACCAGAACGGGAGGTTCCACAAATCAGCCCCAGCATTTT; CDR3 protein: CATRTGGSTNQPQHF
clone size: NA; V gene: TRBV25-1; J gene: TRBJ2-1; D gene: NA; CDR3 DNA: TGTGCCAGCAGTCCTAAGGGGCCCCTGCTCTACAATGAGCAGTTCTTC; CDR3 protein: CASSPKGPLLYNEQFF